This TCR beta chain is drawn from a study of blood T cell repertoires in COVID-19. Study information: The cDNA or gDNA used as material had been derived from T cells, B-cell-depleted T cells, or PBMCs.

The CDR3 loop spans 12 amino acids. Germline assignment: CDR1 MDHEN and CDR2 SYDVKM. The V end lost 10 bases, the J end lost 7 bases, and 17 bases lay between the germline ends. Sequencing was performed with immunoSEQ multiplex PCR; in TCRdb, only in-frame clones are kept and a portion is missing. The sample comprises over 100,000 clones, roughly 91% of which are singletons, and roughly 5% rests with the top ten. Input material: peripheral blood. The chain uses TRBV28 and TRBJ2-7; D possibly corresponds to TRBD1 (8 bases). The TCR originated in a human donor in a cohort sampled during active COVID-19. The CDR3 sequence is CATTGGAREQYF. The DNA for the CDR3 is TGTGCCACCACAGGGGGGGCTCGGGAGCAGTACTTC.